Described below is a single TCR beta chain sequence and its context. Its antigen is unknown. Clones were read by immunoSEQ multiplex PCR, and TCRdb kept only the in-frame ones, dropping some. The table includes around 140,000 clones, about 91% detected once. This specimen comes from a study of T cell responses to AZD1222 COVID-19 vaccine. Study conclusions and caveats: Samples come after the peak T cell response, not at day 14. Of spike-specific TCRs, nearly half reportedly target regions left unmutated in variants. Donors were mostly white British, more females; clonal diversity possibly underestimated. The span of vaccine-associated CD4 TCRs extended across spike, with dominance at 160-218 and 743-854.

This specimen was peripheral blood, taken on day 0 of AZD1222 vaccination. This clonotype was sampled from an adult in good health.

CDR3 DNA sequence: TGCGCCAGCAGCCAAGAGACAGGGTGGGGGGGGACCCAGTACTTC. Protein product: CASSQETGWGGTQYF. The V call is TRBV4-3, the J call TRBJ2-5, with D tentatively TRBD1 or TRBD2 (7 bases each). This CDR3 region has 15 residues. Trimming shortened V by 0 bases and J by 7 bases, and 15 bases separated the two germline ends. Germline V gene data show CDR1 as LGHNA and CDR2 as YSLEER.